Listed here are 10 T cell receptor beta chains from one sample, sequenced in a study of tumor-infiltrating lymphocytes in localized non-small cell lung cancer. Repertoires were generated with immunoSEQ multiplex PCR, while TCRdb's copy carries only in-frame clones and drops some. The sample consists of 14,000 to 15,000 clones, about four fifths of them appearing once. The sample comprised lung tumor tissue. The receptors were gathered from a human donor with non-small cell lung cancer.

The chain recombines TRBV4-2 with TRBJ2-2; 7 bases are shared with TRBD2. Unmatched junction bases numbered 8, after V lost 0 bases and J lost 4 bases. This CDR3 region has 17 residues. The germline gives CDR1 LGHNA, CDR2 YNFKEQ. CDR3 sequence reads: CASSQDWSGGITGELFF. In DNA form, the CDR3 reads TGTGCCAGCAGCCAAGATTGGTCGGGAGGTATCACCGGGGAGCTGTTTTTT.

The chain couples TRBV25-1 to TRBJ2-3; D is perhaps TRBD2 (6 bases). This CDR3 is 17 amino acids long. From germline, CDR1 is MGHDK and CDR2 SYGVNS. Trimming shortened V by 1 base and J by 8 bases, and 22 bases separated the two germline ends. CDR3 sequence (DNA): TGTGCCAGCAGTGAATGGATAGCGGTTAATGGTAATGGTACGCAGTATTTT. It codes for CASSEWIAVNGNGTQYF. The full variable domain, its missing parts supplied by reference TRBV25-1 and TRBJ2-3, is EADIYQTPRYLVIGTGKKITLECSQTMGHDKMYWYQQDPGMELHLIHYSYGVNSTEKGDLSSESTVSRIRTEHFPLTLESARPSHTSQYLCASSEWIAVNGNGTQYFGPGTRLTVL.

The V gene is TRBV6-6, the J gene TRBJ2-7; the match to TRBD2 covers 8 bases. Germline CDR1 is MNHNY and CDR2 is SVGAGI (reference sequence). This CDR3 is 15 amino acids long. V trimming: 6 bases; J trimming: 1 base; junction bases outside the gene matches: 8. DNA of the CDR3: TGTGCCAGCAGATTAAGCGGGAGTGGGTCCTACGAGCAGTACTTC. Translation: CASRLSGSGSYEQYF.

The chain is built from TRBV11-3 and TRBJ2-7; D is undetermined. Trimming took 5 bases from V and 5 from J, leaving 7 bases between them. The CDR3 spans 11 residues. Germline V gives CDR1 SGHNT, CDR2 YENEEA. The DNA of the CDR3 is TGTGCCAGCAGCCAGTCGAACGAGCAGTACTTC. Its protein is CASSQSNEQYF. Together with reference TRBV11-3 and TRBJ2-7, the CDR3 gives the full variable domain: EAGVVQSPRYKIIEKKQPVAFWCNPISGHNTLYWYLQNLGQGPELLIRYENEEAVDDSQLPKDRFSAERLKGVDSTLKIQPAELGDSAVYLCASSQSNEQYFGPGTRLTVT.

On this clone: Germline and junction disagree at one end, which may indicate a read error. CDR3 sequence (DNA): TGTGCCAGCGGTTACCGGGGTTTTAGCACAGATACGCAGTATTTT. It codes for CASGYRGFSTDTQYF. V usage is TRBV6-5 and J usage is TRBJ2-3; D perhaps matches TRBD2 (5 bases). CDR3 length: 15 amino acids. Germline V gives CDR1 MNHEY, CDR2 SVGAGI.

The rearrangement joins TRBV6-5 to TRBJ2-1; D not resolved. The CDR3 is 12 residues long. V was shortened by 3 bases and J by 9 bases, with 9 bases between the two germline ends. From germline, CDR1 is MNHEY and CDR2 SVGAGI. The CDR3 bases are TGTGCCAGCAGTTATCCCCGAGGTGAGCAGTTCTTC. Translation gives CASSYPRGEQFF.

This chain links TRBV30 with TRBJ2-2; 8 bases line up with TRBD2. Per the germline V gene, CDR1 is GTSNPN and CDR2 is SVGIG (reference sequence). Germline trimming cut 3 bases from V and 3 bases from J; bases unmatched to any gene: 6. This CDR3 is 15 amino acids long. The DNA for the CDR3 is TGTGCCTGGAGGCGGCGGGAGGTAGACACCGGGGAGCTGTTTTTT. Protein sequence: CAWRRREVDTGELFF.

This chain links TRBV9 with TRBJ1-1; 10 bases line up with TRBD1. Per the germline V gene, CDR1 is SGDLS and CDR2 is YYNGEE. The CDR3 is 13 amino acids. Trimming removed 3 bases from V and 7 bases from J; junction bases left unmatched: 3. The CDR3, as DNA: TGTGCCAGCAGCGGAAGGACAGGGGGTGAAGCTTTCTTT. Translation: CASSGRTGGEAFF. Supplemented by reference TRBV9 and TRBJ1-1, the full variable domain reads DSGVTQTPKHLITATGQRVTLRCSPRSGDLSVYWYQQSLDQGLQFLIQYYNGEERAKGNILERFSAQQFPDLHSELNLSSLELGDSALYFCASSGRTGGEAFFGQGTRLTVV.

J is TRBJ1-1 and V is TRBV30, with no clear D. Germline V lookup: CDR1 GTSNPN, CDR2 SVGIG (reference sequence). Trimming pared 0 bases from V and 4 bases from J, leaving 9 bases between. The CDR3 length is 13 residues. The CDR3 DNA follows: TGTGCCTGGAGTGTACCTCCAGGCACTGAAGCTTTCTTT. This translates into CAWSVPPGTEAFF.

The chain employs TRBV11-3 and TRBJ2-3; D is ambiguous. V lost 1 base and J lost 0, with 5 bases in between. The CDR3 loop spans 14 amino acids. CDR1 is SGHNT and CDR2 is YENEEA in the germline V gene. CDR3 coding DNA: TGTGCCAGCAGCTTAGCAAGGAGCACAGATACGCAGTATTTT. It yields the protein CASSLARSTDTQYF.